The rows below give T cell receptor beta chains drawn from one sample of a study of T cell responses to AZD1222 COVID-19 vaccine. The table came from immunoSEQ multiplex PCR; TCRdb's copy has only in-frame clones and leaves some out. The sample comprises 55,000 to 65,000 clones, approximately 89% of which are singletons, and 5% to 6.5% rests with the top ten. Sequences were derived from peripheral blood, sampled 28 days after the second AZD1222 dose. The receptor source for this set is an adult who received the AZD1222 COVID-19 vaccine. Each CDR3 is given with its conserved first and last residue. The D gene is left open where the match is weak. Clone size appears in some rows only: once, few, many, or a class for an expanded clone.

TRBV5-1	TRBJ2-3	NA	NA	CASSLGSSTDTQYF	TGCGCCAGCAGCTTGGGATCTAGCACAGATACGCAGTATTTT
TRBV24-1	TRBJ2-7	TRBD1	NA	CATSDSGTDYEQYF	TGTGCCACCAGTGATTCCGGGACAGACTACGAGCAGTACTTC
TRBV6-5	TRBJ2-7	NA	NA	CASSPHRVYEQYF	TGTGCCAGCAGCCCCCACAGGGTCTACGAGCAGTACTTC
TRBV29-1	TRBJ2-3	NA	few	CSVRTSTDTQYF	TGCAGCGTCAGGACTAGCACAGATACGCAGTATTTT
TRBV27	TRBJ2-1	TRBD2	NA	CASSLSYAGGYNEQFF	TGTGCCAGCAGTTTATCATACGCGGGAGGGTACAATGAGCAGTTCTTC
TRBV7-9	TRBJ2-5	NA	NA	CASSLARGRETQYF	TGTGCCAGCAGCTTAGCACGGGGACGGGAGACCCAGTACTTC
TRBV5-6	TRBJ1-1	NA	NA	CASSLGSGPMNTEAFF	TGTGCCAGCAGCTTGGGCTCAGGACCTATGAACACTGAAGCTTTCTTT
TRBV7-2	TRBJ1-1	NA	NA	CASSLAGPTGTEAFF	TGTGCCAGCAGCTTAGCTGGCCCTACCGGGACTGAAGCTTTCTTT
TRBV19	TRBJ2-2	TRBD2	NA	CASSGGGNTGELFF	TGTGCCAGTAGTGGCGGGGGAAACACCGGGGAGCTGTTTTTT
TRBV2	TRBJ2-7	NA	NA	CASSEAPAVGEQYF	TGTGCCAGCAGTGAAGCCCCAGCCGTGGGCGAGCAGTACTTC
TRBV14	TRBJ1-3	NA	NA	CASSQDWGPGNTIYF	TGTGCCAGCAGCCAAGACTGGGGGCCGGGAAACACCATATATTTT
TRBV6-1	TRBJ2-1	NA	NA	CASSDVVRSGHTSYNEQFF	TGTGCCAGCAGTGATGTTGTACGGTCAGGGCACACCAGCTACAATGAGCAGTTCTTC
TRBV11-2	TRBJ2-1	TRBD2	NA	CASSAASGYNEQFF	TGTGCCAGCAGTGCGGCTAGCGGCTACAATGAGCAGTTCTTC
TRBV28	TRBJ1-5	TRBD1	once	CASNRPGGPHQPQHF	TGTGCCAGCAACCGCCCAGGGGGACCACATCAGCCCCAGCATTTT
TRBV12-3/TRBV12-4	TRBJ2-3	NA	once	CASGPPFLDTQYF	TGTGCCAGCGGCCCTCCTTTTTTAGATACGCAGTATTTT
TRBV15	TRBJ2-6	NA	NA	CATSRDRRASGANVLTF	TGTGCCACCAGCAGAGATCGGAGGGCCTCTGGGGCCAACGTCCTGACTTTC
TRBV11-2	TRBJ1-5	NA	NA	CASSLEGGRMWPQHF	TGTGCCAGCAGCTTAGAGGGGGGCCGAATGTGGCCCCAGCATTTT
TRBV19	TRBJ2-3	TRBD2	few	CASRSLMGGVTDTQYF	TGTGCCAGTAGATCCCTTATGGGGGGGGTCACAGATACGCAGTATTTT
TRBV25-1	TRBJ2-1	NA	NA	CASSESLQQFF	TGTGCCAGCAGTGAAAGTCTACAGCAGTTCTTC
TRBV20-1	TRBJ2-7	TRBD2	NA	CSASSGRGSSYEQYF	TGCAGTGCTAGTTCAGGGCGGGGGAGCTCCTACGAGCAGTACTTC
TRBV5-1	TRBJ2-7	NA	NA	CASSFGRGIRTYEQYF	TGCGCCAGCAGCTTTGGAAGGGGAATAAGAACCTACGAGCAGTACTTC
TRBV7-2	TRBJ2-5	NA	NA	CASSLEGTRGQETQYF	TGTGCCAGCAGCTTAGAGGGGACCAGAGGGCAAGAGACCCAGTACTTC
TRBV28	TRBJ2-7	TRBD2	few	CASRRGLAGTEGEQYF	TGTGCCAGCAGAAGGGGACTAGCGGGCACTGAGGGGGAGCAGTACTTC
TRBV10-3	TRBJ2-6	NA	NA	CAISESLSGANVLTF	TGTGCCATCAGTGAGTCCCTTAGTGGGGCCAACGTCCTGACTTTC
TRBV10-2	TRBJ2-7	TRBD2	NA	CASRAGTSGSYEQYF	TGCGCCAGCAGGGCAGGGACTAGCGGATCCTACGAGCAGTACTTC
TRBV5-1	TRBJ1-2	NA	NA	CASSPGQRLNYGYTF	TGCGCCAGCAGCCCCGGACAGCGACTTAACTATGGCTACACCTTC
TRBV18	TRBJ2-2	NA	once	CASSIIQETGELFF	TGTGCCAGCTCAATTATACAGGAGACCGGGGAGCTGTTTTTT
TRBV30	TRBJ2-2	NA	NA	CAWSGGHVGELFF	TGTGCCTGGAGTGGGGGGCATGTCGGGGAGCTGTTTTTT
TRBV28	TRBJ2-7	NA	NA	CASSSDGFRDEQYF	TGTGCCAGCAGTTCGGACGGGTTTCGGGACGAGCAGTACTTC
TRBV10-3	TRBJ2-1	NA	NA	CAIRGEIGNYNEQFF	TGTGCCATCAGGGGGGAGATCGGTAACTACAATGAGCAGTTCTTC
TRBV6-5	TRBJ2-7	NA	NA	CASSYKRGYEQYF	TGTGCCAGCAGTTACAAAAGGGGCTACGAGCAGTACTTC
TRBV4-3	TRBJ2-3	NA	NA	CASSQVVGFSTDTQYF	TGCGCCAGCAGCCAAGTGGTCGGTTTTTCCACAGATACGCAGTATTTT
TRBV3-1/TRBV3-2	TRBJ2-3	NA	NA	CASSQSGRTDTQYF	TGTGCCAGCAGCCAATCGGGGCGCACAGATACGCAGTATTTT
TRBV5-4	TRBJ2-1	NA	NA	CASSLDSSKTSEQFF	TGTGCCAGCAGCTTGGACTCCTCCAAAACCAGTGAGCAGTTCTTC
TRBV29-1	TRBJ2-7	NA	NA	CSVVPGPTSYEQYF	TGCAGCGTGGTTCCGGGACCGACCTCCTACGAGCAGTACTTC
TRBV10-1	TRBJ2-2	NA	NA	CASSDGWLRPGELFF	TGCGCCAGCAGTGATGGGTGGTTAAGGCCCGGGGAGCTGTTTTTT
TRBV27	TRBJ2-3	NA	NA	CASSFSALGATDTQYF	TGTGCCAGCAGCTTCTCGGCACTGGGGGCTACAGATACGCAGTATTTT
TRBV29-1	TRBJ2-1	NA	NA	CSVEDGPGVEQFF	TGCAGCGTTGAAGACGGTCCGGGGGTTGAGCAGTTCTTC
TRBV5-8	TRBJ1-3	NA	NA	CASSLVPGLRNTIYF	TGTGCCAGCAGCTTGGTTCCTGGGCTTCGGAACACCATATATTTT
TRBV11-3	TRBJ2-3	NA	NA	CASSFVPDTQYF	TGTGCCAGCAGCTTCGTACCAGATACGCAGTATTTT
TRBV5-5	TRBJ2-5	NA	NA	CASSLERRQETQYF	TGTGCCAGCAGCTTGGAGAGACGTCAAGAGACCCAGTACTTC
TRBV28	TRBJ2-7	NA	once	CASRALYEQYF	TGTGCCAGCAGGGCCTTATACGAGCAGTACTTC
TRBV3-1/TRBV3-2	TRBJ1-1	NA	NA	CASSPRRTGTEAFF	TGTGCCAGCAGCCCCCGAAGGACCGGCACTGAAGCTTTCTTT
TRBV9	TRBJ2-6	TRBD1	NA	CASSYRGQARSGANVLTF	TGTGCCAGCAGCTACAGGGGACAGGCTCGCTCTGGGGCCAACGTCCTGACTTTC
TRBV9	TRBJ2-7	TRBD2	NA	CASSVTSGDYEQYF	TGTGCCAGCAGCGTAACTAGCGGGGACTACGAGCAGTACTTC